The TCR beta chain under discussion was sequenced for a study of graft-versus-host responses after intestinal transplantation. The CDR3 runs to 15 residues. In germline, CDR1 is MNHEY, CDR2 SMNVEV (reference sequence). J was trimmed by 5 bases and V by 3 bases; bases with no gene match: 9. Method: immunoSEQ multiplex PCR; TCRdb's copy keeps in-frame clones and lacks some. The table includes under 80,000 clones, roughly 90% detected once. The V gene is TRBV27, the J gene TRBJ2-5; 7 nucleotides match TRBD2. This specimen was PBMCs, taken 98 days after intestinal transplantation. This clonotype was obtained from a human patient who received an intestinal transplant, so some T cells may come from the graft donor. The CDR3 nucleotides read TGTGCCAGCAGTTTGACCACCGGACTAGTGGAGACCCAGTACTTC. It is translated as CASSLTTGLVETQYF.